This T cell receptor (beta chain) is from a study of cytomegalovirus exposure and HLA in healthy donors. Broader study findings: In a later analysis, productive TCRs from donors in an Asian-associated ancestry cluster reportedly carried fewer N-insertions than the cohort mean. V- and J-gene trimming in TCR beta was tied to a missense DCLRE1C variant by an analysis performed later.

PCR employed 60 Vbeta and 13 Jbeta primers. TCRdb keeps only in-frame clones here, not all; method: immunoSEQ multiplex PCR. The repertoire holds roughly 200,000 clones, with around 90% as singletons. As to this clone: Its antigen is not known.

The clonotype comes from a boy aged 2 to 9 in good health and CMV-seronegative. The sample taken for sequencing was PBMCs.

The CDR3 here is CASSIGTEAYEQYF. For the CDR3, the DNA is TGTGCCAGTAGTATTGGGACAGAGGCCTACGAGCAGTACTTC. This sequence joins TRBV19 and TRBJ2-7, with 7 bases lining up with TRBD1. The CDR3 covers 14 residues. Germline V gene lookup returns CDR1 LNHDA and CDR2 SQIVND (reference sequence). The junction had 4 bases not matched to a gene; V was cut back by 3 bases and J by 2 bases.